This T cell receptor (beta chain) was profiled in a study of shared clonotypes between healthy human individuals. Overall study findings and caveats: The diversity represented, both genetic and in exposure history, was limited by few donors. Rarefaction showed that sequencing of sorted subsets was incomplete (despite large depth).

CDR1 and CDR2 (germline): MGHRA, YSYEKL. Trimming at V came to 2 bases and at J to 5 bases, leaving 5 bases not matched to a gene. The CDR3 loop spans 15 amino acids. To note about this clone: No antigen is known for it.

Some clones are missing from TCRdb's copy, which holds only in-frame ones; the method was immunoSEQ multiplex PCR. The data hold about 2.4 million clones, with just over 90% observed a single time. Subsets obtained from CD4+ cells comprised CD45RA+ naive and CD45RA-negative memory cells. The chain has TRBV4-1 and TRBJ2-5, with 10 bases aligning to TRBD2. Sequencing used naive CD4+ T cells sorted from blood. Subset here: CD45RA+ positively selected. This receptor was identified in a man between 18 and 29 years old in good health. This chain's CDR3 is CASSQLAGGAETQYF. Written as DNA, the CDR3 is TGCGCCAGCAGCCAATTAGCGGGGGGCGCGGAGACCCAGTACTTC.